This T cell receptor (beta chain) was found in a study of T cell responses to AZD1222 COVID-19 vaccine (TCRdb year 2021). For context, the study as a whole: A total of approximately 250 trial participants underwent TCR sequencing, of whom 200 to 220 had received two doses of AZD1222 and about 26 had received two doses of the MenACWY control vaccine. Trial participants were enrolled by age into subgroups of 18-55, 56-69 and 70-plus years, and 148, 28 and 57 TCR-sequenced participants, respectively, were included in these subgroups.

On this clone: Its binding antigen is unknown. The sample holds no much larger clone one base away, and base qualities are not on file.

Explained via the paper, the time point label denotes: baseline before first vaccination. The treatment or condition label, read with the paper, signifies: meningococcal conjugate vaccine given as trial control. Samples from vaccinated people were obtained from the UK trials COV001 and COV002, which included a single-blind randomized controlled phase 2/3 trial of AZD1222 (ChAdOx1 nCoV-19) in healthy adults. For TCRbeta chain sequencing, PBMC samples were collected from trial participants at day 0 and at day 28 after the second dose. The CDR3 regions of human TCRbeta chains were subjected to immunosequencing. From the authors' description of their analysis: Repertoire TCRs were matched against a reference library of SARS-CoV-2-specific TCRs generated with the MIRA antigen-specificity platform. Breadth was defined as the fraction of unique TCRs that were SARS-CoV-2-associated, and depth was defined as the fraction of total T cells that were SARS-CoV-2-associated. Each spike-specific TCR was assigned to its reactive spike region and to a CD4 or CD8 class using the MIRA data. Log10-transformed breadth and depth values were compared by one-way ANOVA with Sidak's multiple comparisons tests. The table was pulled from immuneACCESS by TCRdb, which kept in-frame rearrangements only. Such tables lose some clones; where checked, under half of the loss comes from unresolved V genes, and the rest has no known cause. V, J and clone size are taken as reported in that table, and D and trimming were inferred from the DNA itself. The sample yields over 60,000 clones; approximately 85% were counted once. The ten largest clonotypes hold about a quarter of the sample.

Here is what the overall study found, with its caveats: Reportedly, almost half of the unique spike-specific TCRs recognized epitopes lying outside the regions that are mutated in the B.1.351 and B.1.1.7 variants. The vaccine-associated CD4 TCRs covered the entire spike protein, and the dominant responses fell in regions 160-218 and 743-854. A significant rise in spike-specific TCR breadth and depth was observed after two AZD1222 doses relative to day 0 and relative to MenACWY recipients. Most participants were white British and females outnumbered males, and the authors suggested that clonal diversity may have been underestimated. Conclusions about previously exposed vaccinees are limited, since just 6 or 7 AZD1222 recipients were seropositive for SARS-CoV-2 at baseline. The 56-69-year group was small, and its depth increase did not reach significance, likely because of low power. Because no samples from the day 14 peak response were available, repertoires could be characterized only after the peak T cell response.

CDR1 and CDR2 were assigned from the germline V gene as MNHEY and SVGAGI. Inclusive of the bounding cysteine and phenylalanine, the CDR3 is 16 residues long. Only CDR3 DNA is held: 48 bases, read in frame from base 1. V is pruned by 4 bases and J by 2 bases, leaving 6 bases of the junction without a gene match. The chain employs TRBV6-5 and TRBJ1-3, with TRBD1 matching 9 junction bases. This specimen was peripheral blood, taken on day 0 of MenACWY control vaccination. The origin of this receptor is an adult in good health. CDR3 sequence: CASSSPRTGAGNTIYF. The DNA is as follows: TGTGCCAGCAGTTCTCCTCGGACAGGGGCTGGAAACACCATATATTTT.